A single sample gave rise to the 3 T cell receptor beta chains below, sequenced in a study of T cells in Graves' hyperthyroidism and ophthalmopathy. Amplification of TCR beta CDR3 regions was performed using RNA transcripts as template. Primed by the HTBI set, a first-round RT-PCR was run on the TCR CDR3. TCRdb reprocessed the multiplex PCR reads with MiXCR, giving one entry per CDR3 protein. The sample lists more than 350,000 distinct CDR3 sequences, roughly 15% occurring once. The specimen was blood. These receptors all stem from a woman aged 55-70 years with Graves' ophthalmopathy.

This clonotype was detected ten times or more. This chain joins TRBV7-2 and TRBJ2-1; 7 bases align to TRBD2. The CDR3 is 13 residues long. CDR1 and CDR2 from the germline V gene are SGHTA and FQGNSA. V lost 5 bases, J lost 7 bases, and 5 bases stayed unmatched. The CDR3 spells CASSPGLRNEQFF. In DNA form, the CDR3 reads TGTGCCAGCAGCCCGGGACTACGAAATGAGCAGTTCTTC.

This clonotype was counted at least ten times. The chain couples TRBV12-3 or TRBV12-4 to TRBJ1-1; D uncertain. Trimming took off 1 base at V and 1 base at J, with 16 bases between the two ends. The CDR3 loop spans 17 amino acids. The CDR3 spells CASSLVGGMPRNTEAFF. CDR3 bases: TGTGCCAGCAGTTTAGTAGGAGGAATGCCCCGGAACACTGAAGCTTTCTTT.

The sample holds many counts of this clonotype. CDR3 sequence (DNA): TGTGCCAGCAGTCCCCCACAGGGAAGCTTTGGCACTGAAGCTTTCTTT. This sequence encodes CASSPPQGSFGTEAFF. V usage is TRBV28 and J usage is TRBJ1-1, with a tentative D call TRBD1 (6 bases). The CDR3 consists of 16 residues. Trimming cost V 5 bases and J 4 bases, with 20 bases left between them. Germline lookup yields CDR1 MDHEN and CDR2 SYDVKM.